This record concerns one TCR beta chain sequence. The CDR3 extends over 15 amino acids. CDR1 LGHDT and CDR2 YNNKEL come from the germline V gene (reference sequence). V lost 1 base to trimming and J lost 6 bases; unmatched junction nucleotides: 4. This table comes from immunoSEQ multiplex PCR, and its TCRdb copy is limited to in-frame clones, with some not included. The sample holds 100,000 to 150,000 clones, about four fifths seen once. This specimen comes from a study of blood T cell repertoires in COVID-19. Study details: In each case, the material was cDNA or gDNA derived from T cells, B-cell-depleted T cells, or PBMCs.

The J gene is TRBJ1-4, the V gene TRBV3-1 (or the pseudogene TRBV3-2), with TRBD1 matching over 8 bases. Sequenced: peripheral blood. This TCR was recovered from a man aged 30 to 39 with COVID-19, enrolled during active disease. The CDR3 region is CASSQGTGRHEKLFF. The CDR3 DNA follows: TGTGCCAGCAGCCAAGGGACAGGGAGACATGAAAAACTGTTTTTT.